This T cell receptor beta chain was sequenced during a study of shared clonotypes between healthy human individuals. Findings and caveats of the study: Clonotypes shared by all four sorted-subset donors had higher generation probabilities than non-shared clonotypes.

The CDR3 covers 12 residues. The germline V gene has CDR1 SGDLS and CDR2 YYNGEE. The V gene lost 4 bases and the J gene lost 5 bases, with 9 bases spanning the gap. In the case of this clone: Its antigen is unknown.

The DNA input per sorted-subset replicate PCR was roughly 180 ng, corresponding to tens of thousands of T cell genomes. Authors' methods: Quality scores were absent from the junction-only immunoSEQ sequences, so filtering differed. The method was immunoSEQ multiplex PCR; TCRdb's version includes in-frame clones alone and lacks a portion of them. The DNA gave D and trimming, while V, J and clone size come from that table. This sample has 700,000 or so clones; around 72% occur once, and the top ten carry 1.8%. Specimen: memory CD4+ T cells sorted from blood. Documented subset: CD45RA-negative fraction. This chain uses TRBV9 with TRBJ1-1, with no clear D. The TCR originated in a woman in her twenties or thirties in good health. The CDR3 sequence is CASSPIGTEAFF. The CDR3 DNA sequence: TGTGCCAGCAGCCCTATAGGGACTGAAGCTTTCTTT.